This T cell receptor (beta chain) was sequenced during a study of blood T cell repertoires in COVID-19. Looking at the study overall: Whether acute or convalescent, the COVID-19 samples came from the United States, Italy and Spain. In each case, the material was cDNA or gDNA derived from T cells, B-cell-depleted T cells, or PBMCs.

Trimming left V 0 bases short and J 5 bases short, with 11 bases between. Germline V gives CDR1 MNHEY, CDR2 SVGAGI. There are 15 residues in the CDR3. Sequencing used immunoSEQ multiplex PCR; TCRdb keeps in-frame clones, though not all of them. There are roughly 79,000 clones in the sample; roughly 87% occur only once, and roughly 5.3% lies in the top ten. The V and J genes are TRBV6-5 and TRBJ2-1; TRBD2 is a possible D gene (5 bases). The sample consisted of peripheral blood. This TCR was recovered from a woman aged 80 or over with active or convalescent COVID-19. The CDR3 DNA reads TGTGCCAGCAGTTACTCGAGCGGTGCGGACAATGAGCAGTTCTTC. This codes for CASSYSSGADNEQFF.